One sample yielded the 9 T cell receptor beta chains listed below, sequenced in a study of blood T cells in healthy people across ages. Using a J-beta primer mix together with a sample-barcoded 5' primer, a second PCR was run for about 6 to 11 cycles. TCRdb reanalysed the 5' RACE reads using MiXCR and keeps one entry per CDR3 protein. The sample gives around 990,000 distinct CDR3 sequences, more than 30% of which show up once; about an eighth is in the top ten. What was sequenced was blood. The receptors shown here come from a man between 18 and 29 years old in good health.

With regard to this clonotype: A read error may explain this, as a much larger clone is one base away. The chain combines TRBV4-1 with TRBJ2-4, with a tentative D call TRBD1 (5 bases). Germline loops: CDR1 MGHRA, CDR2 YSYEKL. This CDR3 has 15 residues. The V gene lost 3 bases and the J gene lost 0 bases, with 9 bases spanning the gap. The CDR3 DNA sequence: TGCGCCAGCAGCCACCTACAGGCAGCCAAAAACATTCAGTACTTC. Protein product: CASSHLQAAKNIQYF.

J is TRBJ2-1 and V is TRBV5-1; no reliable D call. CDR3 length: 13 amino acids. Per the germline V gene, CDR1 is SGHRS and CDR2 is YFSETQ. V shed 3 bases and J shed 7 bases, with 11 bases lying between them. The CDR3 nucleotides are TGCGCCAGCAGCTGGAATTTAGTGAATGAGCAGTTCTTC. Translating gives CASSWNLVNEQFF.

This clonotype occurred a few times. This chain links TRBV28 with TRBJ1-4; D possibly corresponds to TRBD1 (5 bases). Germline values: CDR1 MDHEN, CDR2 SYDVKM. The V gene lost 2 bases and the J gene lost 5 bases, with 12 bases spanning the gap. This CDR3 is 15 amino acids long. CDR3 sequence reads: CASSLRGRVNEKLFF. DNA of the CDR3: TGTGCCAGCAGTTTACGGGGCAGGGTGAATGAAAAACTGTTTTTT.

V is TRBV4-3 and J is TRBJ2-3; no firm D call. The CDR3 is 14 residues long. The germline V and J ends were trimmed by 3 bases and 4 bases, with 11 bases remaining between them. Per germline, CDR1 LGHNA and CDR2 YSLEER. This chain's CDR3 is CASSQGRLSDTQYF. The CDR3 nucleotides read TGCGCCAGCAGCCAGGGCAGGCTATCAGATACGCAGTATTTT.

V and J are TRBV6-5 and TRBJ2-1; TRBD2 matches 8 bases. This CDR3 has 15 amino acids. The J segment lost 6 bases and the V segment lost 6 bases, leaving 10 bases of the junction unmatched. Germline CDR1 MNHEY, CDR2 SVGAGI. The CDR3 loop reads CASRLAAHRGNEQFF. CDR3 sequence (DNA): TGTGCCAGCAGACTAGCGGCGCACCGGGGCAATGAGCAGTTCTTC.

The gene calls are TRBV6-2 or TRBV6-3 and TRBJ1-2; no definite D call. Per germline, CDR1 MNHEY and CDR2 SVGEGT. CDR3 size: 15 residues. V shed 6 bases and J shed 3 bases, with 17 bases lying between them. CDR3 loop: CASSNLRTAHYGYTF. DNA for the CDR3: TGTGCCAGCAGCAACCTCCGAACAGCCCACTATGGCTACACCTTC.

The rearrangement links TRBV4-3 to TRBJ1-2, with D perhaps matching TRBD1 (5 bases). CDR1 and CDR2 from the germline V gene are LGHNA and YSLEER. Trimming removed 2 bases at V and 4 bases at J, with 20 bases between. The CDR3 runs to 17 residues. The CDR3 sequence: CASSQSDTGFSSYGYTF. The DNA for the CDR3 is TGCGCCAGCAGCCAATCCGACACAGGATTCTCGAGCTATGGCTACACCTTC.

The genes are TRBV18 and TRBJ2-1, with D possibly TRBD1 on 5 matching bases. Germline CDR1 KGHSH, CDR2 LQKENI. V was cut by 0 bases and J by 4 bases, with 13 bases left in between. The CDR3 extends over 16 amino acids. The CDR3 nucleotides read TGTGCCAGCTCACCACCGGCAGGGTTGCGGTACAATGAGCAGTTCTTC. Translation gives CASSPPAGLRYNEQFF.

This clonotype has just a few counts. V usage is TRBV6-1 and J usage is TRBJ1-6; the match to TRBD1 covers 7 bases. Germline CDR1 is MNHNS and CDR2 is SASEGT. The CDR3 has 17 amino acids. V trimming: 1 base; J trimming: 7 bases; junction bases outside the gene matches: 10. The CDR3 protein is CASSEGWGAGGNSPLHF. In DNA form, the CDR3 reads TGTGCCAGCAGTGAAGGATGGGGGGCAGGGGGGAATTCACCCCTCCACTTT.